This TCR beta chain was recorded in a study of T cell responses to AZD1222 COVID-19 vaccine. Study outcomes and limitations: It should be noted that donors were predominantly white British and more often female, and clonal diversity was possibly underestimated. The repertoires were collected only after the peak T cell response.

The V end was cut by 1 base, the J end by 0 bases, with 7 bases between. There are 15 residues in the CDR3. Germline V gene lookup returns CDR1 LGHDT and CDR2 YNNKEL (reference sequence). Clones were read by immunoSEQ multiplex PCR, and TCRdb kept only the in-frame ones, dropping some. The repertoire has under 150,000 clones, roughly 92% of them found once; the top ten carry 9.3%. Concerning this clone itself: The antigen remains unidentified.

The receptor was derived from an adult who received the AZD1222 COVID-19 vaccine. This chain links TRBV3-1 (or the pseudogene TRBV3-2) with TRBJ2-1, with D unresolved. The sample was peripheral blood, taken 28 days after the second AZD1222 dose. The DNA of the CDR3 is TGTGCCAGCAGCCAAGGGGGAAGCTCCTACAATGAGCAGTTCTTC. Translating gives CASSQGGSSYNEQFF.